Here is one TCR beta chain with its context. The sample is drawn from a study of blood T cell repertoires in COVID-19. Whole-study context: From the United States, Italy and Spain came samples of acute and convalescent COVID-19.

Residents of 20 to 25 US areas, aged about 18 to 95 years, made up the participants. Participants' reported clinical history set cohort assignment. In the study's own analysis: Researchers report that nucleated cell counts were estimated from reference gene primer amplification. Clones were read by immunoSEQ multiplex PCR, and TCRdb kept only the in-frame ones, dropping some. The V and J calls and clone size are taken from that table; D and trimming were inferred from the DNA. The sample yields around 230,000 clones, roughly four fifths seen once. This TCR derives from a man aged 40-50 years who had recovered from COVID-19. The material sequenced was PBMCs or T cells enriched from blood (not recorded which).

The CDR3 sequence is CASSLFITDTQYF. The CDR3 bases are TGTGCCAGCAGCTTGTTTATCACAGATACGCAGTATTTT. This rearrangement joins TRBV5-4 to TRBJ2-3; D remains ambiguous. Germline V gives CDR1 SGHNT, CDR2 YYREEE (reference sequence). Trimming took 1 base from V and 2 from J, leaving 5 bases between them. CDR3 size: 13 residues.